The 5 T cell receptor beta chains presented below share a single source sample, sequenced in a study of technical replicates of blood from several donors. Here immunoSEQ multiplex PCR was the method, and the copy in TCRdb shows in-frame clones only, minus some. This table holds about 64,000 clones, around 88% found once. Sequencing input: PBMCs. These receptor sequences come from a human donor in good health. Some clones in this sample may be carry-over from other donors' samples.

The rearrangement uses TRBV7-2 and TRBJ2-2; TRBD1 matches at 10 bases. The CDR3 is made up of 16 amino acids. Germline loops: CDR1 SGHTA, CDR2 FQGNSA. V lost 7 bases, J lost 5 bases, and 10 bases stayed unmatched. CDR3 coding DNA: TGTGCCAGCAACCAACCGACAGGGGGCACAACCGGGGAGCTGTTTTTT. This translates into CASNQPTGGTTGELFF.

The CDR3 here is CASSIRDRVPYNEQFF. The DNA for the CDR3 is TGTGCCAGTAGTATAAGGGACAGGGTCCCCTACAATGAGCAGTTCTTC. The genes are TRBV19 and TRBJ2-1; 9 bases match TRBD1. Germline loops: CDR1 LNHDA, CDR2 SQIVND (reference sequence). The CDR3 length is 16 residues. Losses at the gene ends were 2 bases for V and 2 bases for J; bases not matched to a gene: 4.

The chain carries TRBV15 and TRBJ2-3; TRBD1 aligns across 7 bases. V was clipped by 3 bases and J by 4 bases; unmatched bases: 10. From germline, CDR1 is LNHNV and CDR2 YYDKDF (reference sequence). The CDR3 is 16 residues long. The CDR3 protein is CATSSTRTGVADTQYF. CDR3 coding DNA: TGTGCCACCAGCAGTACCCGGACAGGTGTCGCAGATACGCAGTATTTT.

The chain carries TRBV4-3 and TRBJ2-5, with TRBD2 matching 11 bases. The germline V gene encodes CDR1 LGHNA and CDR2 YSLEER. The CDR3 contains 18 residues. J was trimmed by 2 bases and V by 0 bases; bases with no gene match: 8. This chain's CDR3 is CASSQERLRLAGQETQYF. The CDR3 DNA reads TGCGCCAGCAGCCAAGAGAGGCTTCGACTAGCGGGACAAGAGACCCAGTACTTC.

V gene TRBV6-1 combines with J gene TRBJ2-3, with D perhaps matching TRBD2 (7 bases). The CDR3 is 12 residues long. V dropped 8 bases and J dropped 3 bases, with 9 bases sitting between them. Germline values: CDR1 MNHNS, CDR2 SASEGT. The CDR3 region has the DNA TGTGCCAGCGAGGGGGGGACAGATACGCAGTATTTT. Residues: CASEGGTDTQYF.